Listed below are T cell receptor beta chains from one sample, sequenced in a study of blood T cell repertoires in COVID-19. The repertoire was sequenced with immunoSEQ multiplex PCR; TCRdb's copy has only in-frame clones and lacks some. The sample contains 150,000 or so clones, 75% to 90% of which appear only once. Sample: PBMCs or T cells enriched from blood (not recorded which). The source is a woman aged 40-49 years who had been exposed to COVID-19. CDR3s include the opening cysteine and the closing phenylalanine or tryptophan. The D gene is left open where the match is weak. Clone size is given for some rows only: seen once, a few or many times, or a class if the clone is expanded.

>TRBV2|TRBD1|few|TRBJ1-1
CASSDAGGTEAFF
TGTGCCAGCAGTGATGCAGGGGGTACTGAAGCTTTCTTT
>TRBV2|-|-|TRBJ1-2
CASVMNYGYTF
TGTGCCAGCGTAATGAACTATGGCTACACCTTC
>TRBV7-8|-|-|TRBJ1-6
CASSLGAGSSYNSPLHF
TGTGCCAGCAGCTTAGGGGCGGGGAGCTCCTATAATTCACCCCTCCACTTT
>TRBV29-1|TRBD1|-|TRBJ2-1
CSVGAGGLSYNEQFF
TGCAGCGTTGGTGCAGGGGGCCTCTCCTACAATGAGCAGTTCTTC
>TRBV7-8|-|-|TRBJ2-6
CASSLMEGYSGANVLTF
TGTGCCAGCAGCTTAATGGAGGGATACTCTGGGGCCAACGTCCTGACTTTC
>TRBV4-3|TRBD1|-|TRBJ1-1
CASSSGTGKVNTEAFF
TGCGCCAGCAGTTCCGGGACAGGGAAAGTGAACACTGAAGCTTTCTTT
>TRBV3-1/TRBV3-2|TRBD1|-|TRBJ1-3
CASSGRDRGWNTIYF
TGTGCCAGCAGCGGTCGGGACAGGGGGTGGAACACCATATATTTT
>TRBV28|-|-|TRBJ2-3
CASSLAGSADTQYF
TGTGCCAGCAGTTTGGCAGGCTCCGCAGATACGCAGTATTTT
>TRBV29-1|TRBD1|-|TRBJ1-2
CSADREYTF
TGCAGCGCAGACAGGGAGTACACCTTC
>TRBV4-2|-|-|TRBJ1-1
CASSQDGGAEAFF
TGTGCCAGCAGCCAAGATGGGGGGGCTGAAGCTTTCTTT
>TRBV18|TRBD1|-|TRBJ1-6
CASSRAGTEHSPLHF
TGTGCCAGCTCACGAGCCGGGACAGAACATTCACCCCTCCACTTT
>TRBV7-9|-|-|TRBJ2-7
CASSLGLPNEQYF
TGTGCCAGCAGCTTAGGACTACCTAACGAGCAGTACTTC
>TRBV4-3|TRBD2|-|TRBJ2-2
CASSQDGGRAVGELFF
TGCGCCAGCAGCCAAGATGGCGGGAGGGCCGTCGGGGAGCTGTTTTTT
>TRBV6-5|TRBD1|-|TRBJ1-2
CASSPRQGEGTF
TGTGCCAGCAGTCCTCGACAGGGAGAGGGTACCTTC
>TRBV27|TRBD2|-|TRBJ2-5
CASSPWGGIGTQYF
TGTGCCAGCTCCCCGTGGGGGGGGATTGGGACCCAGTACTTC
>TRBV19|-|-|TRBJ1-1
CASSKQREAFF
TGTGCCAGTAGTAAACAGAGAGAAGCTTTCTTT
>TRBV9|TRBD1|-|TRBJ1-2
CASSPGTGVGYTF
TGTGCCAGCAGCCCAGGGACAGGGGTCGGCTACACCTTC
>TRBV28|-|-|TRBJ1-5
CASSFSNNQPQHF
TGTGCCAGCAGTTTTTCCAATAATCAGCCCCAGCATTTT
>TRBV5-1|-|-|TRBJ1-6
CASSLGPSLAGSPLHF
TGCGCCAGCAGCTTGGGACCTTCTCTTGCGGGCTCACCCCTCCACTTT
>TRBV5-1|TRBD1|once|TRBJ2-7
CASSLEGQESYEQYF
TGCGCCAGCAGCTTGGAAGGACAGGAGTCCTACGAGCAGTACTTC
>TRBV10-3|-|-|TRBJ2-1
CAISGQGSYNEQFF
TGTGCCATCAGTGGTCAGGGGTCCTACAATGAGCAGTTCTTC
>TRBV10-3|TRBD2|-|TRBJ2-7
CAISTSGGEQYF
TGTGCCATCTCAACTAGCGGTGGCGAGCAGTACTTC
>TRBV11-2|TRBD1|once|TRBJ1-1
CASSPNYRGTEAFF
TGTGCCAGCAGCCCAAATTACAGGGGCACTGAAGCTTTCTTT
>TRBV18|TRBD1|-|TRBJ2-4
CASSPTKNRGLAKNIQYF
TGTGCCAGCTCACCAACCAAAAACAGGGGGCTAGCCAAAAACATTCAGTACTTC
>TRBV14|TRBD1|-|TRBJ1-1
CASSQENTGGRAFF
TGTGCCAGCAGCCAAGAAAACACAGGGGGACGAGCTTTCTTT
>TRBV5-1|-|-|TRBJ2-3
CASSLFTYPTDTQYF
TGCGCCAGCAGCTTGTTTACATATCCCACAGATACGCAGTATTTT
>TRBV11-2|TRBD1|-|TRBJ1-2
CASSSLWDRAWYGYTF
TGTGCCAGCAGCTCTTTGTGGGACAGAGCTTGGTATGGCTACACCTTC
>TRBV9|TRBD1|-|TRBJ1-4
CASGRTGGEKLFF
TGTGCCAGCGGCCGGACAGGGGGTGAAAAACTGTTTTTT